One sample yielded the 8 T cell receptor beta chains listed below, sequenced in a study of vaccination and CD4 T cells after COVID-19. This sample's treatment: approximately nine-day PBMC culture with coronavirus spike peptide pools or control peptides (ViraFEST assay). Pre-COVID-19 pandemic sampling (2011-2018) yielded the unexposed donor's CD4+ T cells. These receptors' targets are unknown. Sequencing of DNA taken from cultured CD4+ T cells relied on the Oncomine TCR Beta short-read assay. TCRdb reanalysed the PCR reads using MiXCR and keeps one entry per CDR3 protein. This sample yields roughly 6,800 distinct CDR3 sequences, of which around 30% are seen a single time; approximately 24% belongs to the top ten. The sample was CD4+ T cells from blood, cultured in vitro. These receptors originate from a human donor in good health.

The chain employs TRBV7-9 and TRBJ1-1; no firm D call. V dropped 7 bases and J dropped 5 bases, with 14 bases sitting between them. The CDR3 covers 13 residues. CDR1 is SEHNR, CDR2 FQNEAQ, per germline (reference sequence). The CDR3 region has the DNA TGTGCCAGCAACCCGACAAGGGATACTGAAGCTTTCTTT. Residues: CASNPTRDTEAFF.

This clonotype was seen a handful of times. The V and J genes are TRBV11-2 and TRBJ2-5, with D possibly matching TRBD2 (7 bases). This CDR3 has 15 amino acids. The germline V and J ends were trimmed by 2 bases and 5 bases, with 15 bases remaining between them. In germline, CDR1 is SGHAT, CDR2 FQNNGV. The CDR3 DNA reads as TGTGCCAGCAGCTTATCCTCGGGGGGCGCGGAGACCCAGTACTTC. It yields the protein CASSLSSGGAETQYF.

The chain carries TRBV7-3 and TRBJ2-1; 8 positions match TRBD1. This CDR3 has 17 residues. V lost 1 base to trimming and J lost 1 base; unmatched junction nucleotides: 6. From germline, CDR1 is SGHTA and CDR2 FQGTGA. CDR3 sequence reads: CASSLRQGADSYNEQFF. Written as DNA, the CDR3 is TGTGCCAGCAGCTTAAGGCAGGGGGCCGATTCCTACAATGAGCAGTTCTTC.

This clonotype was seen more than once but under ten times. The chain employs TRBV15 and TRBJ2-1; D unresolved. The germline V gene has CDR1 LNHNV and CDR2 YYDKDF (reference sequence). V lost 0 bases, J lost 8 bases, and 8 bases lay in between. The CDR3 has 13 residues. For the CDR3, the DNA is TGTGCCACCAGCAGAGACCATCCATATGAGCAGTTCTTC. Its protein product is CATSRDHPYEQFF.

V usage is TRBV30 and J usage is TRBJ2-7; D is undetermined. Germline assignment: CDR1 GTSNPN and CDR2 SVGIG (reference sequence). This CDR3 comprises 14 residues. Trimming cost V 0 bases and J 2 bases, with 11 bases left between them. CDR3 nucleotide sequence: TGTGCCTGGAGTGTACGGATGGAAACCTACGAGCAGTACTTC. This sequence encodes CAWSVRMETYEQYF.

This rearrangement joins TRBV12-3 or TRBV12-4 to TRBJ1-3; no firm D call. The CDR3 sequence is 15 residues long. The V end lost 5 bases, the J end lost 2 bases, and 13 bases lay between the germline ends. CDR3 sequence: CASSTPSGTGNTIYF. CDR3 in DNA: TGTGCCAGCAGTACTCCCTCGGGGACTGGAAACACCATATATTTT.

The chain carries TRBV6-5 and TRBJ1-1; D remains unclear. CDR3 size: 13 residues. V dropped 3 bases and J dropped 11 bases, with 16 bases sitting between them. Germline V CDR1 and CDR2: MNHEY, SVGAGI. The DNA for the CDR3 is TGTGCCAGCAGTTATTTGGCGTTGGGTACGGCTTTCTTT. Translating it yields CASSYLALGTAFF.

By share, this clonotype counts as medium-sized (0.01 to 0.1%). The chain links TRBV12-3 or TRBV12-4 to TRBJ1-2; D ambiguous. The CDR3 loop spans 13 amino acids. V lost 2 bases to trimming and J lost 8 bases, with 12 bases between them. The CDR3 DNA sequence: TGTGCCAGCAGTTTATTGATGGCAGGAGGCTACACCTTC. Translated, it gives CASSLLMAGGYTF.